Detailed here is one T cell receptor beta chain. Assay used: immunoSEQ multiplex PCR; TCRdb lists only in-frame clones, some missing. Of approximately 220,000 clones in the sample, more than 75% are singletons; the top ten hold 7% to 8.5%. This sample is part of a study of blood T cell repertoires in COVID-19. The CDR3 spans 17 residues. The V end was cut by 5 bases, the J end by 0 bases, with 19 bases between. In germline, CDR1 is SGHVS, CDR2 FQNEAQ. This chain joins TRBV7-8 and TRBJ2-5, with a tentative D call TRBD2 (7 bases). Sample: PBMCs or T cells enriched from blood (not recorded which). The sequence derives from a woman in her 40s with acute COVID-19. CDR3 coding DNA: TGTGCCAGCAGCCCGGGAAGGGGGGGGAACCACCAAGAGACCCAGTACTTC. Protein product: CASSPGRGGNHQETQYF.